The following is a T cell receptor beta chain sequence with its context. Its antigen specificity is not known. There are no base qualities to consult, and no much larger clone falls within one base. V loses 3 bases, J loses 1 base, and the germline ends lie 10 bases apart. The CDR3 holds 14 amino acids from the cysteine to the phenylalanine. Solely the CDR3 DNA is kept, with 42 bases framed from the first base. The germline V gene encodes CDR1 SGHNT and CDR2 YYREEE (reference sequence). The cohort consisted of approximately 670 healthy bone marrow donors. At the time of sampling, all cohort members were nominally healthy, though unrecorded immune exposures were likely present. The donor was CMV seronegative and was included in the group of about 350 seronegative cohort members. Every donor gave a peripheral blood sample, and the peripheral blood mononuclear cells from that sample were used for TCR beta sequencing. Genomic DNA was extracted from the blood cell samples with the Qiagen DNeasy Blood Extraction Kit.

This entry belongs to a study of cytomegalovirus exposure and HLA in healthy donors (dated by TCRdb to about 2017). Looking at the study overall: An earlier analysis of several hundred of the donors reported about 290 Gb of sequence data and approximately 110 million unique TCR beta sequences from 150 million to 200 million T cells. The study aimed to test whether cataloging public T cell receptors could reveal signatures of past pathogen exposure. Typing coverage differed by locus: A, B, C, DRB1 and DQB1 were typed in roughly 620-630 donors, DQA1 in about 510, DPA1 in 600 to 610, and DPB1 in about 450. HLA typing included class I and class II loci at four-digit resolution. In the later analysis, no new phenotypic data were used to find candidate immune exposures; instead, reliance was placed on TCR beta sequences and their occurrence across donors. About 5 DR-DQ haplotypes were handled as single units for association and clustering, since linkage in the cohort was strong. Every discovery cohort repertoire had been produced on one sequencing platform. Of the approximately 400 genotyped donors, approximately 83% fell in the genetic ancestry cluster associated with self-reported Caucasian donors. In a later analysis, previously published TCR beta repertoires from about 640 donors were re-analyzed and high-resolution HLA genotyping was added so that TCR occurrence patterns could be studied. Donor age, sex, ethnicity and CMV serostatus were compiled alongside the repertoire data. Among about 370 genotyped donors of the cohort, an average of approximately 240,000 unique TCR beta nucleotide sequences was sequenced per donor, of which approximately 19% were non-productive. The study combined high-throughput TCR immunosequencing, statistical association of individual TCRs with disease status, and machine learning to predict cytomegalovirus infection status. The study profiled the T cell repertoires of about 640 subjects by immunosequencing and related them to cytomegalovirus serostatus. An early release covering roughly 640 HLA-typed donors comprised roughly 300 gigabases of sequencing data and tens of millions of unique TCR sequences. A later genetic analysis used genome-wide SNP genotypes for about 55% of the 666 donors, treating that subset as a discovery cohort. In addition to the first cohort of hundreds of subjects, a separate validation cohort of approximately 130 different subjects was used. An earlier analysis of some 500 of the donors used high-throughput TCR beta sequencing to judge whether each TCR beta V gene segment behaved as functional or pseudogenic. The research as a whole found: Linkage disequilibrium might explain the correlated functional status among segregating V segments, but an unknown experimental factor could not be ruled out. In a later analysis, about 16,000 TCR beta sequences were associated with specific HLA alleles at a false discovery rate of 0.05. The sequencing pipeline was judged likely to have produced a cluster of highly shared sequence variants as a technical artifact. This cohort had only TCR beta chains sequenced, and the lack of alpha or paired-chain data limited which features could be detected. Most CMV-associated TCR beta chains appeared to be HLA-restricted in a later analysis, and the HLA associations seemed to be driven largely by CMV exposure. In a later analysis, the rate of TCR association differed among HLA loci, with DRB1 alleles having the most associated TCRs and HLA-C alleles having the fewest. Compared with equally common non-associated chains, HLA-associated TCR beta chains in a later analysis were more clonally expanded and had lower generation probabilities. When HLA alleles, especially DR and DQ, strongly co-occurred, attributing TCR associations to individual alleles was difficult. A further reported finding was that TCR beta sequences accurately predicted the HLA-A and HLA-B alleles for most subjects in the first cohort. Because counts were too low, roughly 17 rarely observed V segments, including chromosome 9 orphons, were left out of the earlier analysis of 500 to 750 of the donors. The presence/absence analyses assumed that sequencing depth was roughly uniform across donors, and that assumption may not be true. In an earlier analysis of some 540 of the donors, most TCR beta V segments appeared in productive rearrangements about 90% or about 30% of the time, broadly matching IMGT annotations. Compared with the 666-donor mean, donors in an Asian-associated ancestry cluster had fewer N-insertions in productive TCRs, according to a later genetic analysis. Several of the top co-occurrence clusters appeared to be linked to parvovirus B19, influenza, CMV and Epstein-Barr virus, according to a later analysis. V-gene and J-gene trimming of TCR beta chains was associated with a missense DCLRE1C variant in a later genetic analysis, and the association was replicated in an independent cohort. Across donors, most TCR sequences were observed very rarely, whereas some public TCRs were present in many individuals. For the cohort, immune exposure information was limited to CMV serostatus. Because HLA typing was unavailable for some donors at each locus, only the typed subset was used in association tests. The study listed approximately 150 TCR beta chains as associated with cytomegalovirus. The 87-base-pair reads could not distinguish some IMGT-functional V segments, including TRBV6-2 and TRBV6-3, so those segments were excluded. The classifier was reported to diagnose cytomegalovirus status with high specificity and sensitivity in both the original cohort and the validation cohort. The authors suggested that the approach could potentially be extended to other disease states and immunological phenotypes. In vitro tests confirmed that a few of the cytomegalovirus-associated TCR beta chains recognize cytomegalovirus antigens.

The method was the immunoSEQ multiplex PCR assay. The multiplex PCR relied on a mix of 60 forward primers for TCR Vbeta segments and 13 reverse primers for TCR Jbeta segments. Amplification of the CDR3 region of rearranged TCR beta genes was performed with a multiplex PCR assay on genomic DNA. Amplified TCR beta libraries were sequenced as 87-base-pair reads on the Illumina HiSeq System. In the original analysis: A later analysis tallied 75 million to 95 million unique TCR beta chains across the roughly 610 repertoires, and approximately 11 million of those chains were shared by two or more donors. A nearest-neighbor algorithm error-corrected the raw reads and collapsed the reads into unique sequences, merging closely related sequences to remove PCR and sequencing errors. CDR3 sequences were aligned to IMGT reference sequences to assign V, D and J gene segments. For a sequence to be retained, a match of at least six nucleotides to both a V gene segment and a J gene segment was required. A rearrangement counted as productive if the CDR3 had no stop codons and remained in frame with V and J, and every other rearrangement counted as non-productive. CDR3 was defined by IMGT convention, running from the second conserved V-encoded cysteine to the conserved J-encoded phenylalanine. Sequences without an unambiguous match to a single V gene segment were excluded from the earlier analysis of 450 to 650 of the donors. In an earlier analysis of several hundred of the donors, V segments were called functional above 56.7% productive rearrangements and were called segregating when the between-donor standard deviation exceeded 5%. A statistical classification framework was built for diagnosing cytomegalovirus status from the catalog of TCR beta chain sequences. A later analysis assigned V and J genes by comparing TCR nucleotide sequences with IMGT/GENE-DB human TR gene sequences. In a later analysis, CDR3 sequences and most-parsimonious VDJ recombination scenarios were assigned using the TCRdist pipeline. A later analysis defined each TCR beta chain by its CDR3 amino acid sequence plus V-gene family, and excluded reads lacking a unique V-gene family. In a later analysis, 500 to 700 highly shared, low-generation-probability nucleotide sequences were removed to address suspected cross-contamination and a sequencing artifact. In a later analysis, a clonal expansion index for each public chain was calculated from normalized within-repertoire ranks of inferred template counts. A later analysis computed generation probabilities with a VDJ recombination model fitted to out-of-frame rearrangements, and checked the results against IGoR. In a later analysis, hypergeometric tests were used to score TCR-TCR, TCR-HLA and TCR-CMV co-occurrence, with a repertoire-size bias correction applied to TCR pairs. A later analysis estimated false discovery rates by permuting HLA or CMV assignments 20 times. In a later analysis, co-occurring TCRs were grouped using DBSCAN, and TCRdist sequence similarity was added for clustering within HLA-allele-positive subsets. Repertoires with fewer than 30,000 or more than 120,000 public chains, plus five repertoires with anomalous nucleotide sharing, were excluded from co-occurrence clustering. TCRdb holds this immuneACCESS table with in-frame rearrangements only. Some clones are missing; in checked studies, unresolved V genes explain under half, and the rest has no known cause. The D gene and trimming were derived from the DNA, and the V and J assignments and clone size from that table. The sample has about 54,000 clones on record, approximately 78% of them singletons. About 1.5% of the sample belongs to the ten largest clones.

This clonotype was obtained from a female donor in good health and CMV-seronegative. Sequenced sample: PBMCs. The chain uses TRBV5-4 and TRBJ1-2, and possibly TRBD1, on 6 matching bases. CDR3 loop: CASSSGTLNYGYTF. The nucleotide sequence is given as TGTGCCAGCAGCTCCGGGACACTTAACTATGGCTACACCTTC.